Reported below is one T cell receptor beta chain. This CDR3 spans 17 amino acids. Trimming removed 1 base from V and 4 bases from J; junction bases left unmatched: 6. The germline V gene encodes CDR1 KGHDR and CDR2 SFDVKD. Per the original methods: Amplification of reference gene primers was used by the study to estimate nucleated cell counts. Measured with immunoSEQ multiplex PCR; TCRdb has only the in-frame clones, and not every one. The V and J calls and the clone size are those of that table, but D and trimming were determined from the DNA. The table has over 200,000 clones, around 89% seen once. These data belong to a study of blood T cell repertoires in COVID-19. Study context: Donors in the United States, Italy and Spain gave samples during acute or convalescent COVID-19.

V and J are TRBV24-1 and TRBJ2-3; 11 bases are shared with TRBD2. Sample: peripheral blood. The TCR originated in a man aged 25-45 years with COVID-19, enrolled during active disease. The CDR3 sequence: CATSDFRTSGSADTQYF. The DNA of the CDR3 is TGTGCCACCAGTGATTTTAGAACTAGCGGGAGCGCAGATACGCAGTATTTT.